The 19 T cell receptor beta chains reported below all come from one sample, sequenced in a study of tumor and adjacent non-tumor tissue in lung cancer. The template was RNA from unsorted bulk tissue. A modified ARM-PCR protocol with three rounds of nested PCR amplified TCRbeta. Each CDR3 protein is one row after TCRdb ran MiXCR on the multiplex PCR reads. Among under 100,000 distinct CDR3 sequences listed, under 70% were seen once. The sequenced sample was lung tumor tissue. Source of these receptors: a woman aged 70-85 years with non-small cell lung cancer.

CDR3 nucleotides: TGTGCCAGCTCACCGTCCATTTCTGATAGCAATCAGCCCCAGCATTTT. Translating gives CASSPSISDSNQPQHF. The genes are TRBV18 and TRBJ1-5; D is undetermined. V lost 3 bases to trimming and J lost 0 bases, with 12 bases between them. Looked up from germline, CDR1 is KGHSH and CDR2 is LQKENI. The CDR3 runs to 16 residues.

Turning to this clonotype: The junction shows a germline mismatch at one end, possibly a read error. The CDR3 sequence: CDSGASHEQYF. In DNA form, the CDR3 reads TGCGACAGCGGGGCTTCGCACGAGCAGTACTTC. V gene TRBV5-1 combines with J gene TRBJ2-7; 7 nucleotides align to TRBD2. The CDR3 totals 11 residues. From germline, CDR1 is SGHRS and CDR2 YFSETQ.

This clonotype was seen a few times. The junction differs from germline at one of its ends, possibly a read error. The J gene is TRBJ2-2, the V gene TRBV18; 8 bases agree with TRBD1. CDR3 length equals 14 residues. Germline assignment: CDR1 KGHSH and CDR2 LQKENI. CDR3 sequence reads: CATMGQANTGDLFF. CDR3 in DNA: TGTGCCACCATGGGACAGGCGAACACCGGGGATCTGTTTTTT. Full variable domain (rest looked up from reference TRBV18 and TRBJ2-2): NAGVMQNPRHLVRRRGQEARLRCSPMKGHSHVYWYRQLPEEGLKFMVYLQKENIIDESGMPKERFSAEFPKEGPSILRIQQVVRGDSAAYFCATMGQANTGDLFFGEGSRLTVL.

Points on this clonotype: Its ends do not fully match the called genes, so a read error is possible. In DNA form, the CDR3 reads TGTGCCACCAGCTTGATCAAATGGGCAGCCACCGGGGAGCTGTTTTTT. This sequence encodes CATSLIKWAATGELFF. This sequence joins TRBV5-5 and TRBJ2-2; D unresolved. Germline V gene sequence: CDR1 SGHKS, CDR2 YYEKEE (reference sequence). CDR3 size: 16 residues.

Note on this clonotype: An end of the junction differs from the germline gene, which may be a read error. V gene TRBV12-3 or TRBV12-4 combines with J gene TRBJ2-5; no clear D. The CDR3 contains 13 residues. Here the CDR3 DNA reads TGTACCAGCAGTTTAGGGCAGAATGAGACTCAGTACTTC. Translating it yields CTSSLGQNETQYF.

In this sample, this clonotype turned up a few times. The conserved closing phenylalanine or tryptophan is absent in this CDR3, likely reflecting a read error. The CDR3 nucleotides read TGTGCCAGCAGCGGGACAGGGGGCTACGAGCAGTACCTC. Encoded protein: CASSGTGGYEQYL. The V and J genes are TRBV2 and TRBJ2-7; 11 nucleotides align to TRBD1. CDR1 and CDR2 (germline): SNHLY, FYNNEI. V shed 6 bases and J 3 bases; nucleotides not matched to a gene: 1. This CDR3 is 13 amino acids long.

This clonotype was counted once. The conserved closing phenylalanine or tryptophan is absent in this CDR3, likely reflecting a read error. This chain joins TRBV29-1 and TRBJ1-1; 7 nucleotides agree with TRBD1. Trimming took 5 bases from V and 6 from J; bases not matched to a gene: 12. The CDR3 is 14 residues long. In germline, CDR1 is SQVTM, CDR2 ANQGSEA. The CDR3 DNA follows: TGCAGCGTTAAAGTCAGGGGGGGTACCTCTGAAGCTTTCTCT. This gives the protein CSVKVRGGTSEAFS.

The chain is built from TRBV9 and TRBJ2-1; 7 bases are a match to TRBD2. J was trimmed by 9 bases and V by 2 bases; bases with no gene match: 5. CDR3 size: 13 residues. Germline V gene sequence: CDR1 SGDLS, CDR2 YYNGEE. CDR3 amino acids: CASSVRLASEQFF. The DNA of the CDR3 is TGTGCCAGCAGCGTCCGACTAGCAAGTGAGCAGTTCTTC.

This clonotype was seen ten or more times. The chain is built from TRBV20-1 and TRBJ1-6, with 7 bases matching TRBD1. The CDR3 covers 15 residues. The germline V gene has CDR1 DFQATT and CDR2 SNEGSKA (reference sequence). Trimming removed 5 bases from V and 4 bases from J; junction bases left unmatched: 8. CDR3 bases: TGCAGTGCTCCCTGGGACAGAATTTATAATTCACCCCTCCACTTT. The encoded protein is CSAPWDRIYNSPLHF.

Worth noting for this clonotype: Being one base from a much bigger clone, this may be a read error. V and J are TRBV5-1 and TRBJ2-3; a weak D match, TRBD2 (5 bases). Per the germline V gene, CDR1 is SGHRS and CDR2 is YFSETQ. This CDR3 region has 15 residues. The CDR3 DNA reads TGCGCCAGCAGCCAAATAGCGACCCGCACAGATGCGCAGTATTTT. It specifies CASSQIATRTDAQYF.

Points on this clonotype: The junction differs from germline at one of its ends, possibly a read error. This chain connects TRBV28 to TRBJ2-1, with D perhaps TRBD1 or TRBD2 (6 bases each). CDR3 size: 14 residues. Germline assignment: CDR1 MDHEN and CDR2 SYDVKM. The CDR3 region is CVIHSWRGYNEQFF. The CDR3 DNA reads TGCGTCATCCATAGCTGGAGGGGGTACAATGAGCAGTTCTTC. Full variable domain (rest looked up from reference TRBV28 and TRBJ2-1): DVKVTQSSRYLVKRTGEKVFLECVQDMDHENMFWYRQDPGLGLRLIYFSYDVKMKEKGDIPEGYSVSREKKERFSLILESASTNQTSMYLCVIHSWRGYNEQFFGPGTRLTVL.

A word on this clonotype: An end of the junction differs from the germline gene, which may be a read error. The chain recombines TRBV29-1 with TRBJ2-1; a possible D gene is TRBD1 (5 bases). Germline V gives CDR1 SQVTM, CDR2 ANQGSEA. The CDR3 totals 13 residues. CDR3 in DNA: TGCAGCCTTACAGGTATCTCCTACAATAAGCAGTCCTTC. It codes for CSLTGISYNKQSF.

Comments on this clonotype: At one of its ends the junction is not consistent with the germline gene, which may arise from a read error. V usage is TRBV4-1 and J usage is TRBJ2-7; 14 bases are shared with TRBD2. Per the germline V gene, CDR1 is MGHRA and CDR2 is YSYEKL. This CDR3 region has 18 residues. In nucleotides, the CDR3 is TGCGCCAGCAGCCAAGAGACTAGCGGGAGGGCCATCGTCTACGAGCAGAACTTC. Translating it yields CASSQETSGRAIVYEQNF.

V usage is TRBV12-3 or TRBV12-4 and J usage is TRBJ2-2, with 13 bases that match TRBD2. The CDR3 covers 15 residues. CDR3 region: CTCSPGLAGAGELFF. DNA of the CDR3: TGTACCTGCAGCCCTGGACTAGCGGGAGCTGGGGAGCTGTTTTTT.

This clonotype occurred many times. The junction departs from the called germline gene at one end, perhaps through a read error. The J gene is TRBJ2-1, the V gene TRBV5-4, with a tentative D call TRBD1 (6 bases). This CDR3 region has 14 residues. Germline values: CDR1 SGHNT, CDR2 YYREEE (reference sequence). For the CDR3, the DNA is TGTGCCAGCAGTTTGGACCGGGACACAACATTCGAGTTCTTC. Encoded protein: CASSLDRDTTFEFF.

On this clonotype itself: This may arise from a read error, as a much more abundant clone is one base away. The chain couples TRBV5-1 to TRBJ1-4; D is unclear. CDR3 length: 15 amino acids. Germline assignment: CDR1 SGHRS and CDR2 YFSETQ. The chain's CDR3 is CASSLDGETNEKLVF. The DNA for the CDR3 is TGCGCCAGCAGCTTGGATGGGGAGACGAATGAAAAACTGGTTTTT.

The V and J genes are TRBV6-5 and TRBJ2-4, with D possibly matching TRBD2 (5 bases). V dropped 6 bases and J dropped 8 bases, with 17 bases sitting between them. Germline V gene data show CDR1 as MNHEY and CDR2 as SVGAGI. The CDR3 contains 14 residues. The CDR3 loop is CASSTTRAGDIQYF. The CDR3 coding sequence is TGTGCCAGCAGCACCACTAGGGCTGGAGACATTCAGTACTTC.

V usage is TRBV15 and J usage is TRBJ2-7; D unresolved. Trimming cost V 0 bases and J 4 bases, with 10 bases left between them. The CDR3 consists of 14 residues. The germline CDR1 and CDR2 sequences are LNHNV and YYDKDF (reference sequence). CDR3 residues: CATSRDSESYEQYF. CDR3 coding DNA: TGTGCCACCAGCAGAGACAGCGAGAGTTACGAGCAGTACTTC.

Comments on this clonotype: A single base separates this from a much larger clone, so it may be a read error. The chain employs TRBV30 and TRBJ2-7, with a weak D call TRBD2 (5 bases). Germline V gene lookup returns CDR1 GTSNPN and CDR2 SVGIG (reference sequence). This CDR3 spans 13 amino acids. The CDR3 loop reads CAGRKAGPYEQYF. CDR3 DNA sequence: TGTGCCGGGAGAAAGGCGGGCCCCTACGAGCAGTACTTC.